These 32 T cell receptor beta chains share one sample of origin, sequenced in a study of T cells after yellow fever vaccination. TCRdb reprocessed the 5' RACE reads via MiXCR and lists one record per CDR3 protein. The table has about 340,000 distinct CDR3 sequences, 7.5% to 9% seen once. The starting material was PBMCs, obtained on the day of the first yellow fever vaccination. These receptors all stem from a man between 18 and 35 years old who received the YFV17D yellow fever vaccine.

This clonotype was seen ten or more times. V usage is TRBV10-3 and J usage is TRBJ1-1; tentatively, D is TRBD1 (5 bases). The CDR3 spans 14 residues. With 3 bases removed from V and 1 base from J, the gap between germline ends came to 9 bases. Germline CDR1 ENHRY, CDR2 SYGVKD. The CDR3 loop is CAISEGTSNTEAFF. As DNA, the CDR3 is TGTGCCATCAGTGAAGGGACGTCGAACACTGAAGCTTTCTTT.

This clonotype has at least ten counts. This chain joins TRBV2 and TRBJ2-7; D might be TRBD2 (7 bases). The V end lost 4 bases, the J end lost 2 bases, and 9 bases lay between the germline ends. Per the germline V gene, CDR1 is SNHLY and CDR2 is FYNNEI. This CDR3 contains 13 residues. In nucleotides, the CDR3 is TGTGCCAGCAGTGGGGGGGGCCCCTACGAGCAGTACTTC. Its protein is CASSGGGPYEQYF.

The rearrangement joins TRBV4-1 to TRBJ2-3, with D perhaps being TRBD1 or TRBD2 (7 bases each). Germline loops: CDR1 MGHRA, CDR2 YSYEKL. There are 15 residues in the CDR3. The ends were cut back, 5 bases at V and 2 bases at J, with 14 bases in the middle. Here the CDR3 DNA reads TGCGCCAGCAGCAGCAGGGGGGGTACCACAGATACGCAGTATTTT. Amino acid sequence: CASSSRGGTTDTQYF.

The chain employs TRBV20-1 and TRBJ1-5, with TRBD1 identical over 7 bases. Germline-derived CDR1 and CDR2 are DFQATT and SNEGSKA (reference sequence). The CDR3 sequence is 13 residues long. The V gene end was trimmed by 6 bases and the J gene end by 0 bases; junction bases not matched to a gene: 2. CDR3 protein: CSAWTGSNQPQHF. In nucleotides, the CDR3 is TGCAGTGCGTGGACAGGTAGCAATCAGCCCCAGCATTTT.

This clonotype occurred a few times. The CDR3 region is CATRDRVVGSTDTQYF. The DNA for the CDR3 is TGTGCCACTCGGGACAGGGTGGTAGGGAGCACAGATACGCAGTATTTT. The chain employs TRBV7-9 and TRBJ2-3, with 9 bases that match TRBD1. Germline CDR1 is SEHNR and CDR2 is FQNEAQ (reference sequence). With V trimmed by 10 bases and J by 0 bases, 11 bases remained unmatched. The CDR3 loop spans 16 amino acids.

This clonotype was found a few times. J is TRBJ2-5 and V is TRBV5-6; TRBD2 might be the D (5 bases). Germline lookup yields CDR1 SGHDT and CDR2 YYEEEE. This CDR3 contains 13 residues. V shed 4 bases and J shed 5 bases, with 12 bases lying between them. The CDR3 sequence: CASSGKRRETQYF. DNA for the CDR3: TGTGCCAGCAGCGGTAAAAGGAGGGAGACCCAGTACTTC. Filled out from reference TRBV5-6 and TRBJ2-5, the complete variable domain reads DAGVTQSPTHLIKTRGQQVTLRCSPKSGHDTVSWYQQALGQGPQFIFQYYEEEERQRGNFPDRFSGHQFPNYSSELNVNALLLGDSALYLCASSGKRRETQYFGPGTRLLVL.

The rearrangement links TRBV15 to TRBJ2-1; no clear D. V dropped 0 bases and J dropped 3 bases, with 9 bases sitting between them. CDR3 size: 15 residues. The germline CDR1 and CDR2 sequences are LNHNV and YYDKDF (reference sequence). CDR3 amino acids: CATSRDKFSYNEQFF. The DNA of the CDR3 is TGTGCCACCAGCAGAGATAAGTTCAGCTACAATGAGCAGTTCTTC. Drawing the rest from reference TRBV15 and TRBJ2-1, the complete variable domain is DAMVIQNPRYQVTQFGKPVTLSCSQTLNHNVMYWYQQKSSQAPKLLFHYYDKDFNNEADTPDNFQSRRPNTSFCFLDIRSPGLGDTAMYLCATSRDKFSYNEQFFGPGTRLTVL.

This clonotype was counted between two and nine times. The genes are TRBV4-2 and TRBJ2-1; weak D call: TRBD2 (6 bases). Between the trimmed V and J ends, which lost 2 bases and 5 bases, there was a span of 10 bases. From germline, CDR1 is LGHNA and CDR2 YNFKEQ. The CDR3 is 14 residues long. The CDR3 is CASSQPGVDNEQFF. The CDR3 nucleotides read TGTGCCAGCAGCCAACCGGGGGTCGACAATGAGCAGTTCTTC.

There are a few counts of this clonotype. The chain has TRBV10-3 and TRBJ2-7; TRBD1 agrees at 7 bases. The CDR3 runs to 12 residues. V was clipped by 7 bases and J by 4 bases; unmatched bases: 4. Germline V CDR1 and CDR2: ENHRY, SYGVKD. The CDR3 region is CAIMGDSYEQYV. The CDR3 DNA is TGTGCCATCATGGGGGACAGTTACGAGCAGTACGTC.

The rearrangement uses TRBV6-4 and TRBJ2-3; D might be TRBD1 or TRBD2, each matching 6 bases. V lost 4 bases to trimming and J lost 7 bases, with 18 bases between them. CDR3 size: 15 residues. CDR1 and CDR2 from the germline V gene are MRHNA and SNTAGT. The CDR3 loop reads CASSAEGVSGYTQYF. The CDR3 DNA is TGTGCCAGCAGTGCGGAGGGGGTCTCAGGGTATACGCAGTATTTT.

The chain joins TRBV7-9 to TRBJ1-6; D unclear. This CDR3 has 12 amino acids. The germline V gene encodes CDR1 SEHNR and CDR2 FQNEAQ (reference sequence). Trimming removed 2 bases at V and 14 bases at J, with 10 bases between. CDR3 nucleotides: TGTGCCAGCAGCTTAATCCATTTCACCCTCCACTTT. This codes for CASSLIHFTLHF.

The V call is TRBV24-1, the J call TRBJ2-3; D gene ambiguous. The CDR3 loop spans 12 amino acids. Trimming stripped 2 bases from V and 5 bases from J, with 4 bases between. CDR1 and CDR2 (germline): KGHDR, SFDVKD. The CDR3 here is CATSDWGDTQYF. Here the CDR3 DNA reads TGTGCCACCAGTGATTGGGGAGATACGCAGTATTTT.

With respect to this clonotype: The missing conserved phenylalanine or tryptophan at the end of this CDR3 makes a read error likely. This chain uses TRBV18 with TRBJ1-1; D remains unclear. V lost 1 base, J lost 10 bases, and 19 bases lay in between. This CDR3 is built from 15 residues. Germline V gene lookup returns CDR1 KGHSH and CDR2 LQKENI. Here the CDR3 reads CASSPQDREISIAFS. For the CDR3, the DNA is TGTGCCAGCTCACCACAGGACCGAGAGATTTCGATAGCTTTCTCT.

The chain recombines TRBV7-8 with TRBJ2-7, with 7 bases identical to TRBD1. The CDR3 is made up of 13 amino acids. The V and J ends lost 5 bases and 3 bases, in that order; junction bases with no gene match: 4. CDR1 SGHVS and CDR2 FQNEAQ come from the germline V gene. In DNA, the CDR3 is TGTGCCAGCAGCGTAGGGACAGACTACGAGCAGTACGTC. Its protein is CASSVGTDYEQYV.

J is TRBJ1-6 and V is TRBV28; D is perhaps TRBD1 (5 bases). Trimming removed 3 bases at V and 0 bases at J, with 9 bases between. The CDR3 consists of 16 residues. Germline loops: CDR1 MDHEN, CDR2 SYDVKM. CDR3 in amino acids: CASSFDSSSYNSPLHF. As DNA, the CDR3 is TGTGCCAGCAGTTTCGACAGTAGCTCCTATAATTCACCCCTCCACTTT.

This sequence joins TRBV5-1 and TRBJ2-5; D call uncertain. V was trimmed by 4 bases and J by 5 bases, leaving 15 bases between them. CDR1 and CDR2 (germline): SGHRS, YFSETQ. The CDR3 covers 14 residues. CDR3 sequence (DNA): TGCGCCAGCAGCCCAACAAGAATCGGGGAGACCCAGTACTTC. It yields the protein CASSPTRIGETQYF.

The V and J genes are TRBV30 and TRBJ1-2; tentatively, D is TRBD1 (6 bases). The CDR3 is made up of 12 amino acids. The ends were cut back, 0 bases at V and 8 bases at J, with 10 bases in the middle. The germline V gene has CDR1 GTSNPN and CDR2 SVGIG (reference sequence). In nucleotides, the CDR3 is TGTGCCTGGAGTGTACAGGGTTGGGGCTACACCTTC. Translating gives CAWSVQGWGYTF.

This clonotype came up a few times. This rearrangement joins TRBV4-1 to TRBJ2-2, with 7 bases matching TRBD2. The CDR3 extends over 18 amino acids. The germline V gene has CDR1 MGHRA and CDR2 YSYEKL. The J segment lost 6 bases and the V segment lost 3 bases, leaving 16 bases of the junction unmatched. This CDR3 is CASSQSRATSRRPGELFF. DNA for the CDR3: TGCGCCAGCAGCCAGTCCAGGGCGACTAGCCGAAGGCCCGGGGAGCTGTTTTTT.

In this sample, this clonotype turned up a few times. The chain recombines TRBV5-1 with TRBJ2-3; TRBD2 agrees at 8 bases. Germline CDR1 SGHRS, CDR2 YFSETQ. CDR3 size: 18 residues. With V trimmed by 6 bases and J by 2 bases, 17 bases remained unmatched. DNA for the CDR3: TGCGCCAGCACCCCCGTGCCCGGGGGGGCGGGGAACACAGATACGCAGTATTTT. It is translated as CASTPVPGGAGNTDTQYF.

The J gene is TRBJ2-7, the V gene TRBV12-3 or TRBV12-4; D is tentatively TRBD1 or TRBD2 (5 bases each). V dropped 4 bases and J dropped 6 bases, with 13 bases sitting between them. CDR3 length equals 13 residues. As DNA, the CDR3 is TGTGCCAGCAGTTCACCCCCCGGGGCCGAGCAGTACTTC. This encodes CASSSPPGAEQYF.

The table lists this clonotype with a few counts. The chain carries TRBV28 and TRBJ2-1, with 7 positions matching TRBD1. Germline V gene lookup returns CDR1 MDHEN and CDR2 SYDVKM. This CDR3 contains 13 residues. The V segment lost 4 bases and the J segment 9 bases; nucleotides outside the gene matches: 6. The CDR3 region is CASSSGQAIEQFF. The CDR3 nucleotides read TGTGCCAGCAGTTCCGGACAGGCCATTGAGCAGTTCTTC. The full variable domain, completed using reference TRBV28 and TRBJ2-1, is DVKVTQSSRYLVKRTGEKVFLECVQDMDHENMFWYRQDPGLGLRLIYFSYDVKMKEKGDIPEGYSVSREKKERFSLILESASTNQTSMYLCASSSGQAIEQFFGPGTRLTVL.

This clonotype occurred many times. This chain joins TRBV12-3 or TRBV12-4 and TRBJ2-5; perhaps TRBD2 as D (6 bases). This CDR3 has 14 residues. The V end was cut by 2 bases, the J end by 0 bases, with 7 bases between. CDR3 nucleotides: TGTGCCAGCAGTTTACTAGCGCACCAAGAGACCCAGTACTTC. It yields the protein CASSLLAHQETQYF.

This clonotype has a count of ten or more. V is TRBV7-2 and J is TRBJ1-5; D uncertain. The CDR3 is made up of 14 amino acids. The V gene lost 5 bases and the J gene lost 5 bases, with 13 bases spanning the gap. The germline CDR1 and CDR2 sequences are SGHTA and FQGNSA. The CDR3 nucleotides are TGTGCCAGCAGCCCCTGGACGGCTGATCAGCCCCAGCATTTT. Translated, it gives CASSPWTADQPQHF. The whole variable domain, remainder taken from reference TRBV7-2 and TRBJ1-5, is GAGVSQSPSNKVTEKGKDVELRCDPISGHTALYWYRQSLGQGLEFLIYFQGNSAPDKSGLPSDRFSAERTGGSVSTLTIQRTQQEDSAVYLCASSPWTADQPQHFGDGTRLSIL.

This clonotype was seen repeatedly, ten times or more. The chain is built from TRBV12-5 and TRBJ1-2; 9 bases align to TRBD1. V was pared by 6 bases and J by 8 bases, with 10 bases of the junction left unmatched. CDR3 length: 14 amino acids. Looked up from germline, CDR1 is LGHNT and CDR2 is FRNRAP. This CDR3 is CASGTGTGPGGYTF. The CDR3 bases are TGTGCTAGTGGAACCGGGACAGGGCCGGGGGGCTACACCTTC.

J is TRBJ2-2 and V is TRBV7-6, with 8 positions matching TRBD1. The CDR3 has 17 amino acids. Germline loops: CDR1 SGHVS, CDR2 FNYEAQ. The J segment lost 1 base and the V segment lost 7 bases, leaving 11 bases of the junction unmatched. CDR3 loop: CASTVAAGTGNTGELFF. The CDR3 coding sequence is TGTGCCAGCACAGTTGCCGCCGGGACAGGGAACACCGGGGAGCTGTTTTTT.

In its sample, this clonotype was seen many times. This rearrangement joins TRBV7-2 to TRBJ2-2; D may correspond to TRBD1 or TRBD2 (6 bases each). The CDR3 is 15 amino acids. Germline-derived CDR1 and CDR2 are SGHTA and FQGNSA. V lost 4 bases and J 7 bases, leaving 16 bases between the germline ends. The CDR3 sequence: CASSSQGRINGELFF. The CDR3 nucleotides read TGTGCCAGCAGCTCGCAGGGGAGGATAAACGGGGAGCTGTTTTTT.

The gene calls are TRBV9 and TRBJ2-5; D gene unclear. Trimming took 4 bases from V and 2 from J, leaving 15 bases between them. The CDR3 loop spans 15 amino acids. Germline V gene sequence: CDR1 SGDLS, CDR2 YYNGEE. CDR3 nucleotide sequence: TGTGCCAGCAGCATTAGCCAAGGGCTACAAGAGACCCAGTACTTC. This encodes CASSISQGLQETQYF.

This clonotype has a count of ten or more. The rearrangement links TRBV4-2 to TRBJ2-7; TRBD2 aligns across 12 bases. V lost 4 bases, J lost 4 bases, and 5 bases stayed unmatched. CDR1 and CDR2 from the germline V gene are LGHNA and YNFKEQ. The CDR3 extends over 15 amino acids. The DNA for the CDR3 is TGTGCCAGCAGCCCCCTAACTAGCGGGGGGTACGAGCAGTACTTC. This codes for CASSPLTSGGYEQYF.

In its sample, this clonotype was seen a few times. The rearrangement uses TRBV10-3 and TRBJ2-1, with 7 nucleotides matching TRBD1. The CDR3 contains 16 residues. Germline V gene sequence: CDR1 ENHRY, CDR2 SYGVKD. Germline trimming cut 4 bases from V and 0 bases from J; bases unmatched to any gene: 6. The CDR3 reads CAISGQGVPSYNEQFF. CDR3 DNA sequence: TGTGCCATCAGTGGACAGGGCGTTCCCTCCTACAATGAGCAGTTCTTC.

This clonotype has just a few counts. The gene calls are TRBV5-1 and TRBJ2-4, with 7 positions matching TRBD1. Germline loops: CDR1 SGHRS, CDR2 YFSETQ. V trimming: 4 bases; J trimming: 3 bases; junction bases outside the gene matches: 7. CDR3 length equals 15 residues. CDR3 in DNA: TGCGCCAGCAGCATAGGGGGCACGGACAAAAACATTCAGTACTTC. Translating gives CASSIGGTDKNIQYF.

This clonotype was seen ten or more times. This chain links TRBV29-1 with TRBJ2-1, with D unclear. The germline V and J ends were trimmed by 1 base and 14 bases, with 12 bases remaining between them. Per the germline V gene, CDR1 is SQVTM and CDR2 is ANQGSEA. This CDR3 spans 11 amino acids. The CDR3, as DNA: TGCAGCGTTGAAGGTCGATCCTGGGAGTTCTTC. Encoded protein: CSVEGRSWEFF.

This clonotype was observed a few times. The CDR3 sequence: CSASPSDRSSYNEQFF. The CDR3 DNA sequence: TGCAGTGCTAGTCCTTCTGACCGGAGCTCCTACAATGAGCAGTTCTTC. The chain combines TRBV20-1 with TRBJ2-1; D unclear. Germline values: CDR1 DFQATT, CDR2 SNEGSKA (reference sequence). With 3 bases removed from V and 0 bases from J, the gap between germline ends came to 15 bases. The CDR3 is 16 amino acids.